These T cell receptor beta chains were read from a single sample in a study of blood T cell repertoires in COVID-19. Libraries were prepared by immunoSEQ multiplex PCR; TCRdb keeps only in-frame clonotypes and omits some of them. Of around 200,000 clones detected, just under 90% appear once; the ten largest clones hold about 6%. The sample comprised peripheral blood. These TCRs come from a man aged 55-75 years who had recovered from COVID-19. CDR3s include the opening cysteine and the closing phenylalanine or tryptophan.

cdr3_length | v_call | cdr3_aa
12 | TRBV6-6 | CASSDSYQPQHF
11 | TRBV24-1 | CATADRGTQYF
19 | TRBV9 | CASSVAPTGVERETNEQFF
15 | TRBV10-3 | CAISLLQGDRETQYF
15 | TRBV6-4 | CASSQLAGVYNEQFF
13 | TRBV2 | CASSAPFTDTQYF
16 | TRBV5-4 | CASSGPSGQGLDEQYF
14 | TRBV7-2 | CASRTSGPSYEQYF
15 | TRBV5-1 | CASSLGQGGTYEQYF
14 | TRBV5-1 | CASSLPGVRSPLHF
14 | TRBV5-4 | CASSSRTDGETQYF
15 | TRBV14 | CASSGISGRGAEAFF
10 | TRBV29-1 | CSVEDGPEFF
15 | TRBV6-5 | CASRWAGAQAGELFF
13 | TRBV5-1 | CASSLVAGYGYTF
13 | TRBV19 | CASHAEPNYGYTF
14 | TRBV5-5 | CASSPPRPSEKLFF
19 | TRBV9 | CASSATGGGVGHYQETQYF
12 | TRBV30 | CAWSLQGYEQYF
13 | TRBV2 | CASSVGGRETQYF
13 | TRBV19 | CASSPSVHEKLFF
15 | TRBV4-3 | CASSQTLEAFYGYTF
13 | TRBV11-2 | CASSSQRDTEAFF
14 | TRBV19 | CASNTGGSTDTQYF
11 | TRBV19 | CASSIRGEQFF
15 | TRBV18 | CASSPPDSLNTEAFF
13 | TRBV30 | CAWNRQGTGELFF
15 | TRBV4-3 | CASSQGTLGDTEAFF
12 | TRBV27 | CASSRSSYEQYF
15 | TRBV30 | CAWIQPTSHSYEQYF
15 | TRBV7-3 | CASRAPGGDTGELFF
13 | TRBV12-3/TRBV12-4 | CASSNTGAYGYTF
15 | TRBV28 | CASSSAGGRNYGYTF
17 | TRBV4-1 | CASSQSPGLQTNTEAFF
15 | TRBV10-1 | CASSELAGGYNEQFF
11 | TRBV12-3/TRBV12-4 | CASTARNTIYF
14 | TRBV5-1 | CASSFGTGQETQYF
13 | TRBV27 | CASSPFSDREAFF
16 | TRBV7-2 | CASSPMPGGNTDTQYF
13 | TRBV5-8 | CASRSGTGYGYTF
14 | TRBV15 | CATSRGHPIGELFF
16 | TRBV6-5 | CASSYSGSRETGELFF
12 | TRBV28 | CASSGSYNEQFF
17 | TRBV28 | CASSRHATGTGTDTQYF
17 | TRBV6-2/TRBV6-3 | CASSPTSGGLAKNIQYF
17 | TRBV15 | CATSRSGSGKRGNEQFF
16 | TRBV7-2 | CASSWRTARANYGYTF
13 | TRBV9 | CASSVGQGDGYTF
15 | TRBV27 | CASCLTGGGNEKLFF
13 | TRBV27 | CASSLSGGDTQYF
16 | TRBV12-5 | CASGLEGTGGRETQYF
15 | TRBV11-2 | CASSFGTGGNEKLFF
16 | TRBV27 | CASSPLLRGLGTEAFF
14 | TRBV5-1 | CASSGRTALNEQFF